These T cell receptor beta chains were read from a single sample in a study of T cells in narcolepsy. Sequencing used immunoSEQ multiplex PCR; TCRdb keeps in-frame clones, though not all of them. The sample records some 25,000 clones, 55% to 80% being singletons. The sequenced material came from memory (CD45RA-) CD4+ T cells from blood. Receptors originate from a human donor in good health. CDR3s include the opening cysteine and the closing phenylalanine or tryptophan. D genes are given only for firm matches. Only part of the rows carry a size: once, few, many, or a class if the clone is expanded.

size	V	J	D	CDR3	DNA
-	TRBV7-2	TRBJ2-1	TRBD1	CASSLKGQGGSEQFF	TGTGCCAGCAGCTTAAAGGGACAGGGTGGGAGTGAGCAGTTCTTC
-	TRBV29-1	TRBJ2-2	TRBD1	CSGTTGENTGELFF	TGCAGCGGGACGACAGGGGAGAACACCGGGGAGCTGTTTTTT
-	TRBV30	TRBJ1-3	TRBD1	CAWRQGTNTIYF	TGTGCCTGGCGACAGGGAACGAACACCATATATTTT
-	TRBV5-1	TRBJ1-6	-	CASRDVPGNNSPLHF	TGCGCCAGCAGGGACGTCCCCGGGAATAATTCACCCCTCCACTTT
-	TRBV6-1	TRBJ1-2	TRBD1	CASSLTGGGHTF	TGTGCCAGCAGTTTAACAGGGGGCGGTCACACCTTC
few	TRBV15	TRBJ1-4	-	CATSRGTGGDEKLFF	TGTGCCACCAGCCGAGGGACCGGGGGGGACGAAAAACTGTTTTTT
-	TRBV28	TRBJ2-7	TRBD2	CASMVGGSRSYEQYF	TGTGCCAGCATGGTGGGCGGGAGTCGCTCCTACGAGCAGTACTTC
-	TRBV18	TRBJ2-3	-	CASSPGGRGTDTQYF	TGTGCCAGCTCACCGGGTGGCAGGGGCACAGATACGCAGTATTTT
-	TRBV25-1	TRBJ2-1	TRBD2	CASSEGGTSGAAEQFF	TGTGCCAGCAGTGAAGGTGGGACTAGCGGGGCGGCTGAGCAGTTCTTC
-	TRBV4-1	TRBJ1-5	-	CASSQGGLWQPQHF	TGCGCCAGCAGCCAAGGGGGCTTGTGGCAGCCCCAGCATTTT
few	TRBV30	TRBJ2-7	-	CAWSRDSYSYEQYF	TGTGCCTGGAGTCGGGACTCATACTCCTACGAGCAGTACTTC
few	TRBV2	TRBJ2-2	-	CASSEVAWNTGELFF	TGTGCCAGCAGTGAAGTAGCGTGGAACACCGGGGAGCTGTTTTTT
-	TRBV10-3	TRBJ2-1	TRBD2	CAIKGTSGAVNEQFF	TGTGCCATCAAAGGGACTAGCGGGGCGGTCAATGAGCAGTTCTTC
few	TRBV6-6	TRBJ2-2	-	CASSPSTGELFF	TGTGCCAGCTCTCCGAGCACCGGGGAGCTGTTTTTT
few	TRBV2	TRBJ2-7	-	CASTPQPFYEQYF	TGTGCCAGCACACCCCAGCCCTTCTACGAGCAGTACTTC
-	TRBV6-6	TRBJ1-2	TRBD1	CASSRGQEGYTF	TGTGCCAGCAGCCGAGGACAGGAGGGCTACACCTTC
-	TRBV5-5	TRBJ2-3	-	CASSLGLGQGTDTQYF	TGTGCCAGCAGCTTGGGTTTGGGCCAGGGCACAGATACGCAGTATTTT
few	TRBV6-6	TRBJ1-5	-	CASSPGVTNQPQHF	TGTGCCAGCAGTCCAGGGGTCACCAATCAGCCCCAGCATTTT
-	TRBV19	TRBJ2-2	-	CASSRTGVKNTGELFF	TGTGCCAGTAGTAGGACGGGGGTAAAGAACACCGGGGAGCTGTTTTTT
-	TRBV4-1	TRBJ1-6	TRBD1	CASSQGQGAYNSPLHF	TGCGCCAGCAGCCAGGGACAGGGGGCCTATAATTCACCCCTCCACTTT
-	TRBV6-1	TRBJ1-6	-	CASSYQPGSPLHF	TGTGCCAGCAGCTATCAGCCCGGCTCACCCCTCCACTTT
-	TRBV10-3	TRBJ1-3	-	CATTHTADSGNTIYF	TGTGCCACAACCCACACGGCTGACTCTGGAAACACCATATATTTT
few	TRBV6-1	TRBJ2-4	-	CASSEAWLAKNIQYF	TGTGCCAGCAGTGAAGCTTGGTTAGCCAAAAACATTCAGTACTTC
-	TRBV30	TRBJ2-6	TRBD1	CAWSGSDRVPGAGANVLTF	TGTGCCTGGAGTGGTAGTGACAGGGTGCCGGGTGCCGGGGCCAACGTCCTGACTTTC
once	TRBV7-2	TRBJ1-6	TRBD1	CASSLGQGANNSPLHF	TGTGCCAGCAGCCTGGGGCAGGGGGCGAATAATTCACCCCTCCACTTT
-	TRBV5-1	TRBJ2-7	-	CASSWRDEQYF	TGCGCCAGCAGCTGGCGGGACGAGCAGTACTTC
-	TRBV6-5	TRBJ1-4	-	CASSYLAGVEKLFF	TGTGCCAGCAGTTACTTAGCGGGGGTGGAAAAACTGTTTTTT
-	TRBV7-6	TRBJ2-2	TRBD2	CASNSRGLAGGLAGELFF	TGTGCCAGCAACTCACGGGGACTAGCGGGAGGACTCGCCGGGGAGCTGTTTTTT